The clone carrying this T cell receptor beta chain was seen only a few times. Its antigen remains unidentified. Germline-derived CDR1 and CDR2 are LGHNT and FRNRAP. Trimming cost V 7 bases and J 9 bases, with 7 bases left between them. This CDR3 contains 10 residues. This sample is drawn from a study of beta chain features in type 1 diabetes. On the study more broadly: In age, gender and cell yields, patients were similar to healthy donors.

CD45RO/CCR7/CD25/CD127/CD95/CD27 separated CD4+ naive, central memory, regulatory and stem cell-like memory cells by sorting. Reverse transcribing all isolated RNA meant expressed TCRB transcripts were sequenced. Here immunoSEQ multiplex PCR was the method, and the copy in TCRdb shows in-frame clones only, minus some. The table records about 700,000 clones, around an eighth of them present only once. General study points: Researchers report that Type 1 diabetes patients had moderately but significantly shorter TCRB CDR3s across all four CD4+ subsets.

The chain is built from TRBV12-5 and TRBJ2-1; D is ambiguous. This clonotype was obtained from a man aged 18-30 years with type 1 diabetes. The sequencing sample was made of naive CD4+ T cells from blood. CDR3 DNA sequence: TGTGCTAGTGCAGACGGTGAGCAGTTCTTC. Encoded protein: CASADGEQFF.